Listed here is a single T cell receptor (beta chain). This sample is drawn from a study of cytomegalovirus exposure and HLA in healthy donors. Germline CDR1 SNHLY, CDR2 FYNNEI. CDR3 length: 15 residues. After removal of 7 bases from V and 9 bases from J, the junction contained 12 bases not matched to a gene. Researchers ran the PCR with 60 Vbeta and 13 Jbeta primers. The data were produced by immunoSEQ multiplex PCR, yet TCRdb's version contains in-frame clones alone and is incomplete. This table holds about 59,000 clones, around 83% found once. Whereas donors were nominally healthy upon sampling, unrecorded immune exposures were probable.

This TCR came from a human donor in good health. The source material was PBMCs. The J gene is TRBJ2-1, the V gene TRBV2; the match to TRBD2 covers 10 bases. CDR3 in amino acids: CASTVGLAGVGEQFF. DNA for the CDR3: TGTGCCAGCACCGTAGGGCTAGCGGGAGTGGGTGAGCAGTTCTTC.